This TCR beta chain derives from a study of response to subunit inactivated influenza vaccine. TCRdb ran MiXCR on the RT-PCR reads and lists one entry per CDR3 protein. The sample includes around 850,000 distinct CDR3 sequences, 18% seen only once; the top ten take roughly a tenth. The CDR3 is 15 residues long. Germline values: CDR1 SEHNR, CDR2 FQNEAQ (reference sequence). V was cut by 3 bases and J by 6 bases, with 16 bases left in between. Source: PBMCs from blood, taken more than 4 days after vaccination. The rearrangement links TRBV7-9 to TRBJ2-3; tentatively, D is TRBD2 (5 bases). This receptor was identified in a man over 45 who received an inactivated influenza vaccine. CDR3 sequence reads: CASSFYHPRVDTQYF. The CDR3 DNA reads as TGTGCCAGCAGCTTTTATCACCCGCGGGTGGATACGCAGTATTTT.